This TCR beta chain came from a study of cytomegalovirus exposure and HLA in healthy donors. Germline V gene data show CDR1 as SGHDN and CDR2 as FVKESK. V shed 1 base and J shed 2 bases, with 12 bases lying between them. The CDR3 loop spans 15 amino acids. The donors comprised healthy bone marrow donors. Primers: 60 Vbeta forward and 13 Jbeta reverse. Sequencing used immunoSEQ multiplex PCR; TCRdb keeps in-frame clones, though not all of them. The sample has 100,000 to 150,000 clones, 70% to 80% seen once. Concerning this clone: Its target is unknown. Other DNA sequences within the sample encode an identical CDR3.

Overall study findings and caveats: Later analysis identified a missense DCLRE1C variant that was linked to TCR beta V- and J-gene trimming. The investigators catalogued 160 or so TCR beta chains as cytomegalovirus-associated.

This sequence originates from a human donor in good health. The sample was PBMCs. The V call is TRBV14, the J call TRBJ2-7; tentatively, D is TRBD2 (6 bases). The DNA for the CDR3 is TGTGCCAGCAGCCAAGTCGGTTCGGGGGCCTACGAGCAGTACTTC. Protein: CASSQVGSGAYEQYF.